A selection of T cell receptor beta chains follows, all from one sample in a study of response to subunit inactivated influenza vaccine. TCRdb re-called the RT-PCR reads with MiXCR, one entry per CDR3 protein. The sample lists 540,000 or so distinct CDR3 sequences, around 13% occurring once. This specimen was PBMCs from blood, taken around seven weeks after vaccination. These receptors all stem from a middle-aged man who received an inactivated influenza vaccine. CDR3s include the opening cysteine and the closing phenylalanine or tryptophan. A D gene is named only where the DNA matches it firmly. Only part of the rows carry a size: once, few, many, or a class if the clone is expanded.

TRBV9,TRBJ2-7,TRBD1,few,TGTGCCAGCCCCGGGACAGGGACTTACGAGCAGTACTTC,CASPGTGTYEQYF
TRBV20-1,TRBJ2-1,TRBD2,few,TGCAGTGCTAGCTCCTCGGGACTAGCGTCGAGCTCCTACAATGAGCAGTTCTTC,CSASSSGLASSSYNEQFF
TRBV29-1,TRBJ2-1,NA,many,TGCAGCGTCGCAAAGGGGACCCTGGCCTACAATGAGCAGTTCTTC,CSVAKGTLAYNEQFF
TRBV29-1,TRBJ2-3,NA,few,TGCAGCGTTGAAGGGGTCCCCACAGATACGCAGTATTTT,CSVEGVPTDTQYF
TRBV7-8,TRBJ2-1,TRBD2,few,TGTGCCAGCAGCTCGCTACGACTAGCGGGAGTCGCAGGGTGGTCTGGTGAGCAGTTCTTC,CASSSLRLAGVAGWSGEQFF
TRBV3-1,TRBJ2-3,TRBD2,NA,TGTGCCAGCAGCCCAAGGACTAGCGGAGAAACCACAGATACGCAGTATTTT,CASSPRTSGETTDTQYF
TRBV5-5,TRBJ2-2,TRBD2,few,TGTGCCAGCAGCTTGGAAGCCGCGGGAGCCGGGGAGCTGTTTTTT,CASSLEAAGAGELFF
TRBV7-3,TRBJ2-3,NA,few,TGTGCCAGCAGCCCAAGTGTGTTAGAACGGTTCTCTTTC,CASSPSVLERFSF
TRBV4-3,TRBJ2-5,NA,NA,TGCGCCAGCAGCCAAGATATCAGGGCAGAAGAGACCCAGTACTTC,CASSQDIRAEETQYF
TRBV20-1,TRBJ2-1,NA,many,TGCAGTATCCCATTAAGCAGGAGGAACAATGAGCAGTTCTTC,CSIPLSRRNNEQFF